The clone carrying this T cell receptor (beta chain) showed up just a few times. The sample is drawn from a study of patients and donors after allogeneic stem cell transplantation. From the RT-PCR reads, TCRdb called clonotypes with MiXCR, one entry per CDR3 protein. The sample yields roughly 12,000 distinct CDR3 sequences, under 30% seen once. Germline CDR1 is SGHTA and CDR2 is FQGNSA. V was trimmed by 7 bases and J by 6 bases, leaving 15 bases between them. The CDR3 spans 14 residues. This receptor was obtained from a human donor who was either an allogeneic HSCT recipient or a stem cell or donor lymphocyte infusion donor (not recorded which). It is not recorded whose cells these are; they may come from a transplant donor. The rearrangement joins TRBV7-2 to TRBJ1-4, with D hard to call. The sample taken for sequencing was blood, either unsorted or a sorted T cell fraction (not recorded which). The CDR3 spells CASKKTVGYEKLFF. In nucleotides, the CDR3 is TGTGCCAGCAAAAAAACTGTAGGGTATGAAAAACTGTTTTTT.